This T cell receptor beta chain came from a study of T cell repertoires in cytomegalovirus infection. As for the study in general: The authors used CMV epitopes that were HLA-C-restricted (recently identified) and HLA-B-restricted (well studied). Matching HLA type, along with CMV infection, was indicated by public TCR beta signatures. Study results and limitations: CMV-specific TCR beta clonotypes restricted by HLA-C dominated the ex vivo response. CMV carriers with the relevant HLA were identified by cumulative public TCR beta family frequency.

With respect to this clonotype: What it binds is not known.

TCRdb reanalysed the reads using MiXCR and keeps one entry per CDR3 protein. The sample comprises fewer than 850,000 distinct CDR3 sequences, just under 30% of which are singletons, and 10% to 15% rests with the top ten. The germline V gene encodes CDR1 PRHDT and CDR2 FYEKMQ (reference sequence). Between the trimmed V and J ends, which lost 5 bases and 0 bases, there was a span of 10 bases. This CDR3 spans 15 amino acids. Material: cultured CD8+ T cells from PBMCs, obtained from culture after CMV antigen stimulation. The TCR was taken from a human donor in good health (CMV status not recorded). Some clones in this sample may be carry-over from other donors' samples. This rearrangement joins TRBV13 to TRBJ1-4; D not resolved. CDR3 region: CASSPRSSTNEKLFF. CDR3 DNA: TGTGCCAGCAGCCCGAGATCTTCAACTAATGAAAAACTGTTTTTT.